One and the same sample provided the 27 T cell receptor beta chains below, sequenced in a study of T cell responses to AZD1222 COVID-19 vaccine. Generated by immunoSEQ multiplex PCR, the TCRdb table keeps only in-frame clones and is missing some. The sample has 120,000 or so clones, under 95% seen once. This specimen was peripheral blood, taken on day 0 of AZD1222 vaccination. The receptors shown here come from an adult in good health.

The gene calls are TRBV7-2 and TRBJ1-5, with a possible D match to TRBD1 (5 bases). V lost 0 bases, J lost 11 bases, and 17 bases lay in between. This CDR3 comprises 15 residues. Germline CDR1 and CDR2: SGHTA and FQGNSA. CDR3 sequence reads: CASSLAVGQGWAQHF. CDR3 nucleotide sequence: TGTGCCAGCAGCTTAGCGGTTGGGCAGGGTTGGGCCCAGCATTTT.

The chain combines TRBV27 with TRBJ2-7; D uncertain. V dropped 5 bases and J dropped 0 bases, with 11 bases sitting between them. CDR1 MNHEY and CDR2 SMNVEV come from the germline V gene (reference sequence). This CDR3 contains 14 residues. Here the CDR3 reads CASSGEANSYEQYF. DNA of the CDR3: TGTGCCAGCAGTGGAGAGGCGAACTCCTACGAGCAGTACTTC.

The V gene is TRBV3-1 (or the pseudogene TRBV3-2), the J gene TRBJ2-1, with D hard to call. The germline V and J ends were trimmed by 4 bases and 10 bases, with 14 bases remaining between them. The CDR3 contains 13 residues. From germline, CDR1 is LGHDT and CDR2 YNNKEL (reference sequence). The CDR3 DNA reads TGTGCCAGCAGCCGAACGACCACCAGAGAGCAGTTCTTC. Translation gives CASSRTTTREQFF.

V and J are TRBV23-1 and TRBJ1-2; D gene ambiguous. TRBV23-1 is annotated as an ORF whose role is uncertain. The CDR3 contains 14 residues. Trimming left V 0 bases short and J 2 bases short, with 7 bases between. CDR3 sequence: CASSQSKGNYGYTF. Written as DNA, the CDR3 is TGCGCCAGCAGTCAATCGAAAGGGAACTATGGCTACACCTTC.

V and J are TRBV11-3 and TRBJ1-5, with 7 bases that match TRBD1. Germline V gene lookup returns CDR1 SGHNT and CDR2 YENEEA. CDR3 size: 14 residues. After removal of 3 bases from V and 4 bases from J, the junction contained 3 bases not matched to a gene. CDR3 amino acids: CASSFRDSNQPQHF. In DNA, the CDR3 is TGTGCCAGCAGCTTCCGGGACAGTAATCAGCCCCAGCATTTT.

The rearrangement joins TRBV5-1 to TRBJ1-1; no reliable D call. The V end was cut by 0 bases, the J end by 1 base, with 10 bases between. In germline, CDR1 is SGHRS, CDR2 YFSETQ. This CDR3 is built from 15 residues. DNA of the CDR3: TGCGCCAGCAGCTTGGTCCCGGGGTCGAACACTGAAGCTTTCTTT. As protein: CASSLVPGSNTEAFF.

This chain connects TRBV5-1 to TRBJ1-6; D possibly corresponds to TRBD1 (5 bases). The CDR3 has 12 amino acids. CDR1 is SGHRS and CDR2 is YFSETQ in the germline V gene. V gave up 7 bases and J gave up 8 bases, with 10 bases separating them. The CDR3 loop reads CASPGAHSPLHF. The CDR3 DNA is TGCGCCAGCCCCGGGGCGCATTCACCCCTCCACTTT.

The V call is TRBV15, the J call TRBJ2-7; D may match TRBD1 or TRBD2 (6 bases each). Trimming pared 0 bases from V and 6 bases from J, leaving 12 bases between. The V gene's germline CDR1 is LNHNV and CDR2 YYDKDF (reference sequence). This CDR3 is 14 amino acids long. This CDR3 reads CATSRDRGAGEQYF. CDR3 nucleotides: TGTGCCACCAGCAGAGATAGGGGGGCTGGCGAGCAGTACTTC.

This chain joins TRBV5-1 and TRBJ2-6; TRBD2 agrees at 13 bases. After removal of 2 bases from V and 2 bases from J, the junction contained 4 bases not matched to a gene. Looked up from germline, CDR1 is SGHRS and CDR2 is YFSETQ. The CDR3 is 18 amino acids. As DNA, the CDR3 is TGCGCCAGCAGCTTAAGGACTAGCGGGGGCGCTGGGGCCAACGTCCTGACTTTC. Protein product: CASSLRTSGGAGANVLTF.

The V and J genes are TRBV6-5 and TRBJ1-1; D not certain. V shed 2 bases and J shed 1 base, with 5 bases lying between them. The CDR3 totals 13 residues. Germline values: CDR1 MNHEY, CDR2 SVGAGI. In DNA form, the CDR3 reads TGTGCCAGCAGTTACGGGCAGAACACTGAAGCTTTCTTT. Protein sequence: CASSYGQNTEAFF.

The chain has TRBV30 and TRBJ2-5, with 15 nucleotides matching TRBD2. Per germline, CDR1 GTSNPN and CDR2 SVGIG (reference sequence). V shed 4 bases and J 1 base; nucleotides not matched to a gene: 10. The CDR3 spans 18 residues. The CDR3 loop is CAWTGLAGGDPVQETQYF. DNA of the CDR3: TGTGCCTGGACCGGACTAGCGGGGGGGGACCCAGTCCAAGAGACCCAGTACTTC.

The V and J genes are TRBV9 and TRBJ2-5; 8 bases agree with TRBD2. Looked up from germline, CDR1 is SGDLS and CDR2 is YYNGEE. Trimming at V came to 4 bases and at J to 5 bases, leaving 13 bases not matched to a gene. This CDR3 comprises 16 residues. CDR3 in DNA: TGTGCCAGCAGCCTCCAAGGCGGGGGGCCCGGGGAGACCCAGTACTTC. Amino acids: CASSLQGGGPGETQYF.

The CDR3 spells CASNEYADEQYF. In DNA form, the CDR3 reads TGTGCCAGTAATGAATATGCCGACGAGCAGTACTTC. The chain is built from TRBV19 and TRBJ2-7; D not resolved. V dropped 7 bases and J dropped 5 bases, with 12 bases sitting between them. The V gene's germline CDR1 is LNHDA and CDR2 SQIVND (reference sequence). The CDR3 length is 12 residues.

The gene calls are TRBV6-5 and TRBJ1-1; D is perhaps TRBD1 (6 bases). The germline V and J ends were trimmed by 4 bases and 7 bases, with 10 bases remaining between them. This CDR3 comprises 12 residues. Germline values: CDR1 MNHEY, CDR2 SVGAGI. DNA of the CDR3: TGTGCCAGCAGTTCCGGACAGAGTGAAGCTTTCTTT. This codes for CASSSGQSEAFF.

V is TRBV12-3 or TRBV12-4 and J is TRBJ2-7, with D possibly being TRBD1 (6 bases). The V and J ends lost 4 bases and 6 bases respectively, with 13 bases between them. This CDR3 has 13 amino acids. DNA for the CDR3: TGTGCCAGCAGTTCGTCAACAGGGAGCGAGCAGTACTTC. This codes for CASSSSTGSEQYF.

V and J are TRBV5-1 and TRBJ2-5, with 8 bases that match TRBD2. V lost 0 bases to trimming and J lost 1 base; unmatched junction nucleotides: 5. CDR1 is SGHRS, CDR2 YFSETQ, per germline. The CDR3 runs 16 residues. The CDR3 loop reads CASSLVAGGLQETQYF. CDR3 in DNA: TGCGCCAGCAGCTTGGTGGCGGGGGGACTCCAAGAGACCCAGTACTTC. Variable domain in full (rest from reference TRBV5-1 and TRBJ2-5): KAGVTQTPRYLIKTRGQQVTLSCSPISGHRSVSWYQQTPGQGLQFLFEYFSETQRNKGNFPGRFSGRQFSNSRSEMNVSTLELGDSALYLCASSLVAGGLQETQYFGPGTRLLVL.

This chain connects TRBV12-5 to TRBJ2-7, with 8 bases matching TRBD1. This CDR3 comprises 17 residues. Germline CDR1 is LGHNT and CDR2 is FRNRAP. V was clipped by 2 bases and J by 3 bases; unmatched bases: 12. CDR3 in amino acids: CASGLPPGQGVIYEQYF. The CDR3 DNA follows: TGTGCTAGTGGTTTGCCACCCGGACAGGGCGTAATCTACGAGCAGTACTTC.

The rearrangement uses TRBV2 and TRBJ1-5; D is uncertain. The CDR3 has 15 amino acids. The V end lost 8 bases, the J end lost 3 bases, and 17 bases lay between the germline ends. Germline V gene sequence: CDR1 SNHLY, CDR2 FYNNEI. The chain's CDR3 is CASLLHSGLNQPQHF. The CDR3 region has the DNA TGTGCCAGCCTTCTTCACTCAGGTCTCAATCAGCCCCAGCATTTT.

The rearrangement links TRBV29-1 to TRBJ1-1, with a tentative D call TRBD1 (6 bases). The length of the CDR3 is 14 residues. V lost 6 bases and J lost 0, with 14 bases in between. From germline, CDR1 is SQVTM and CDR2 ANQGSEA. The CDR3 sequence is CSVRDTSLNTEAFF. The CDR3 DNA reads as TGCAGCGTGCGGGACACTTCTTTGAACACTGAAGCTTTCTTT. Together with reference TRBV29-1 and TRBJ1-1, the CDR3 gives the full variable domain: SAVISQKPSRDICQRGTSLTIQCQVDSQVTMMFWYRQQPGQSLTLIATANQGSEATYESGFVIDKFPISRPNLTFSTLTVSNMSPEDSSIYLCSVRDTSLNTEAFFGQGTRLTVV.

The chain uses TRBV27 and TRBJ1-1; D not certain. The V and J ends lost 2 bases and 6 bases respectively, with 10 bases between them. CDR1 MNHEY and CDR2 SMNVEV come from the germline V gene (reference sequence). CDR3 size: 13 residues. As DNA, the CDR3 is TGTGCCAGCAGTTTAGACGGAGGCCCTGAAGCTTTCTTT. Its protein is CASSLDGGPEAFF.

The chain recombines TRBV6-5 with TRBJ1-2; D not resolved. Germline CDR1 and CDR2: MNHEY and SVGAGI. This CDR3 has 13 amino acids. The ends were cut back, 7 bases at V and 4 bases at J, with 13 bases in the middle. The CDR3 nucleotides read TGTGCCAGCAAAGGGAACAACGGCTATGGCTACACCTTC. Translation: CASKGNNGYGYTF.

This clone was detected once. The chain carries TRBV7-4 and TRBJ1-5; TRBD1 matches at 7 bases. The length of the CDR3 is 15 residues. Per germline, CDR1 SGHVT and CDR2 SQSDAQ. The V gene end was trimmed by 3 bases and the J gene end by 5 bases; junction bases not matched to a gene: 7. This chain's CDR3 is CASSFYRQGDQPQHF. As DNA, the CDR3 is TGTGCCAGCAGCTTTTATAGACAGGGCGATCAGCCCCAGCATTTT.

The chain recombines TRBV19 with TRBJ1-1; no clear D gene. The CDR3 is 13 residues long. The germline V gene encodes CDR1 LNHDA and CDR2 SQIVND (reference sequence). V was shortened by 7 bases and J by 6 bases, with 15 bases between the two germline ends. Here the CDR3 DNA reads TGTGCCAGTAACCCGGGAATCGGCGCTGAAGCTTTCTTT. The encoded protein is CASNPGIGAEAFF.

The chain combines TRBV28 with TRBJ2-7, with 7 bases that match TRBD1. V lost 5 bases to trimming and J lost 5 bases; unmatched junction nucleotides: 9. CDR3 length: 14 residues. Germline CDR1 reads MDHEN; CDR2 reads SYDVKM. This chain's CDR3 is CASSLRQGEDEQYF. CDR3 sequence (DNA): TGTGCCAGCAGTCTTAGACAGGGCGAAGACGAGCAGTACTTC.

This rearrangement joins TRBV6-7 to TRBJ1-6; maybe TRBD1 (5 bases). TRBV6-7 has ORF status, its function being uncertain. V gave up 2 bases and J gave up 1 base, with 15 bases separating them. The CDR3 totals 18 residues. CDR3 DNA: TGTGCCAGCAGTTACAACGGCAGGGAACGTTCCTATAATTCACCCCTCCACTTT. Amino acid sequence: CASSYNGRERSYNSPLHF.

The chain employs TRBV19 and TRBJ2-1, with 8 bases lining up with TRBD1. V shed 3 bases and J 0 bases; nucleotides not matched to a gene: 7. CDR1 LNHDA and CDR2 SQIVND come from the germline V gene (reference sequence). CDR3 size: 17 residues. The CDR3 sequence: CASSIHRGASSYNEQFF. The CDR3 DNA is TGTGCCAGTAGTATCCACAGGGGGGCCAGCTCCTACAATGAGCAGTTCTTC. Combining the CDR3 with reference TRBV19 and TRBJ2-1 gives the whole variable domain DGGITQSPKYLFRKEGQNVTLSCEQNLNHDAMYWYRQDPGQGLRLIYYSQIVNDFQKGDIAEGYSVSREKKESFPLTVTSAQKNPTAFYLCASSIHRGASSYNEQFFGPGTRLTVL.

V and J are TRBV7-9 and TRBJ2-7, with a possible D match to TRBD2 (6 bases). The CDR3 has 14 amino acids. Trimming shortened V by 1 base and J by 5 bases, and 12 bases separated the two germline ends. Per the germline V gene, CDR1 is SEHNR and CDR2 is FQNEAQ (reference sequence). The CDR3 region is CASSLGGGLHEQYF. CDR3 coding DNA: TGTGCCAGCAGCTTAGGGGGAGGCCTCCACGAGCAGTACTTC. Full variable domain (missing parts from reference TRBV7-9 and TRBJ2-7): DTGVSQNPRHKITKRGQNVTFRCDPISEHNRLYWYRQTLGQGPEFLTYFQNEAQLEKSRLLSDRFSAERPKGSFSTLEIQRTEQGDSAMYLCASSLGGGLHEQYFGPGTRLTVT.